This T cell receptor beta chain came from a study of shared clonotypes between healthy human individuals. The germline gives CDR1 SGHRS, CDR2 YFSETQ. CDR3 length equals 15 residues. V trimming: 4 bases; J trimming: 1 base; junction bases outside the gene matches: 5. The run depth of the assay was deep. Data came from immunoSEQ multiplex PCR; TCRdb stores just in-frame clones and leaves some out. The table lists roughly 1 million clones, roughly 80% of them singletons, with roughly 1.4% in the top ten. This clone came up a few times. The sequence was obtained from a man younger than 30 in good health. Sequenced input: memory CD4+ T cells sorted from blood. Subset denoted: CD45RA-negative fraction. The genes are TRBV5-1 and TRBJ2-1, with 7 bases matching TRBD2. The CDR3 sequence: CASSPGAGSYNEQFF. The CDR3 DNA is TGCGCCAGCAGCCCCGGAGCGGGGTCCTACAATGAGCAGTTCTTC.